These T cell receptor beta chains were read from a single sample in a study of blood T cell repertoires in COVID-19. The data were produced by immunoSEQ multiplex PCR, yet TCRdb's version contains in-frame clones alone and is incomplete. This table has about 130,000 clones, about 88% appearing once. The specimen was peripheral blood. The receptor set was obtained from a man aged 50 to 60 with active COVID-19. CDR3s include the opening cysteine and the closing phenylalanine or tryptophan. The order of the fields is D gene, J gene, V gene, clone size, CDR3 protein, CDR3 DNA. The D gene is left open where the match is weak. The listing skips clone size in some rows; elsewhere it reads once, few, many or a size class.

TRBD2 | TRBJ2-7 | TRBV6-5 | - | CASSYSTRGRYEQYF | TGTGCCAGCAGTTACTCGACACGCGGGAGGTACGAGCAGTACTTC
TRBD1 | TRBJ2-7 | TRBV5-1 | - | CASSHSRDRGNHEQYF | TGCGCCAGCAGCCACAGTCGCGACAGGGGGAACCACGAGCAGTACTTC
- | TRBJ1-5 | TRBV6-6 | - | CASSPQGLQGNQPQHF | TGTGCCAGCAGCCCCCAGGGGCTACAAGGCAATCAGCCCCAGCATTTT
TRBD1 | TRBJ1-5 | TRBV5-1 | few | CASSLTGQGSNQPQHF | TGCGCCAGCAGCCTCACTGGACAGGGAAGCAATCAGCCCCAGCATTTT
TRBD1 | TRBJ1-4 | TRBV19 | few | CASSTGQINEKLFF | TGTGCCAGTAGTACGGGACAGATTAATGAAAAACTGTTTTTT
TRBD1 | TRBJ1-1 | TRBV7-9 | - | CASSSPGTGNLEAFF | TGTGCCAGCAGCTCTCCCGGGACAGGGAATCTTGAAGCTTTCTTT
- | TRBJ1-6 | TRBV6-5 | - | CASTRMEGMDSPLHF | TGTGCCAGCACCCGAATGGAGGGCATGGATTCACCCCTCCACTTT
- | TRBJ1-1 | TRBV19 | once | CASSTRAGPEAFF | TGTGCCAGTAGTACCCGAGCGGGCCCTGAAGCTTTCTTT
TRBD1 | TRBJ2-1 | TRBV19 | - | CASTSGTGKNNEQFF | TGTGCCAGTACTTCCGGGACAGGGAAAAACAATGAGCAGTTCTTC
- | TRBJ2-1 | TRBV5-4 | - | CASSLVRQGEQFF | TGTGCCAGCAGCTTGGTTCGGCAGGGTGAGCAGTTCTTC
- | TRBJ1-6 | TRBV7-8 | - | CASTSSYNSPLHF | TGTGCCAGCACTAGCTCCTATAATTCACCCCTCCACTTT
- | TRBJ2-7 | TRBV7-9 | - | CASSIQGFGEQYF | TGTGCCAGCAGCATACAGGGTTTCGGCGAGCAGTACTTC
- | TRBJ1-3 | TRBV11-2 | once | CASSFAVSSGNTIYF | TGTGCCAGCAGCTTCGCAGTAAGCTCTGGAAACACCATATATTTT
TRBD2 | TRBJ2-1 | TRBV11-2 | once | CASSLIAGGRRNEQFF | TGTGCCAGCAGCTTAATAGCGGGGGGGCGAAGAAATGAGCAGTTCTTC
- | TRBJ2-2 | TRBV27 | - | CASSFVGVGGELFF | TGTGCCAGCAGTTTTGTAGGAGTTGGCGGGGAGCTGTTTTTT
TRBD2 | TRBJ2-1 | TRBV5-1 | - | CASANLAGGPREQFF | TGCGCCAGCGCTAATTTAGCGGGAGGGCCGAGAGAGCAGTTCTTC
TRBD1 | TRBJ2-3 | TRBV7-2 | - | CASSSDRGFGTDTQYF | TGTGCCAGCAGCTCGGACAGGGGATTCGGCACAGATACGCAGTATTTT
- | TRBJ1-1 | TRBV18 | - | CASSSGVLTEAFF | TGTGCCAGCTCATCGGGGGTTCTGACTGAAGCTTTCTTT
TRBD1 | TRBJ1-3 | TRBV7-9 | - | CASSLAQGQGNTIYF | TGTGCCAGCAGCTTAGCCCAGGGACAGGGAAACACCATATATTTT
- | TRBJ2-5 | TRBV10-3 | - | CAARGLAETQYF | TGTGCCGCCAGAGGGCTGGCGGAGACCCAGTACTTC
TRBD1 | TRBJ1-3 | TRBV29-1 | - | CSAVTGGRGNTIYF | TGCAGCGCTGTGACAGGGGGCCGTGGAAACACCATATATTTT
- | TRBJ2-3 | TRBV4-1 | - | CASSQTENPDTQYF | TGCGCCAGCAGCCAAACAGAGAACCCAGATACGCAGTATTTT
- | TRBJ1-6 | TRBV6-2/TRBV6-3 | few | CASSYSTGSSPLHF | TGTGCCAGCAGTTACTCGACGGGGTCATCACCCCTCCACTTT
- | TRBJ1-2 | TRBV19 | - | CASMDTNYGYTF | TGTGCCAGTATGGACACTAACTATGGCTACACCTTC
TRBD1 | TRBJ1-4 | TRBV9 | - | CASSRQGATNEKLFF | TGTGCCAGCAGCCGCCAGGGGGCAACTAATGAAAAACTGTTTTTT
TRBD2 | TRBJ2-3 | TRBV3-1/TRBV3-2 | - | CASSQKAGTDTQYF | TGTGCCAGCAGCCAAAAAGCGGGAACAGATACGCAGTATTTT
- | TRBJ2-3 | TRBV11-3 | - | CASSPAATDTQYF | TGTGCCAGCAGCCCCGCGGCCACAGATACGCAGTATTTT
- | TRBJ2-3 | TRBV3-1/TRBV3-2 | - | CASNRGPTDTQYF | TGTGCCAGCAATCGCGGCCCCACAGATACGCAGTATTTT
TRBD1 | TRBJ2-1 | TRBV3-1/TRBV3-2 | few | CASSRQGGPNVFSEQFF | TGTGCCAGCAGCCGCCAAGGGGGCCCTAACGTGTTCTCTGAGCAGTTCTTC
TRBD1 | TRBJ2-2 | TRBV11-2 | - | CASSPRVGQGDNTGELFF | TGTGCCAGCAGCCCTAGGGTGGGGCAGGGGGACAACACCGGGGAGCTGTTTTTT
TRBD1 | TRBJ1-5 | TRBV19 | - | CASSILGTGTGVQPQHF | TGTGCCAGTAGTATTTTGGGTACCGGGACAGGGGTACAGCCCCAGCATTTT
TRBD1 | TRBJ2-1 | TRBV2 | - | CASRVTTGVQYEQFF | TGTGCCAGCAGAGTTACCACAGGGGTACAATATGAGCAGTTCTTC
- | TRBJ1-4 | TRBV7-9 | once | CASTWGPGEKLFF | TGTGCCAGCACCTGGGGGCCCGGCGAAAAACTGTTTTTT
- | TRBJ1-5 | TRBV7-9 | - | CASGQGQQPQHF | TGTGCCAGCGGTCAGGGGCAACAGCCCCAGCATTTT
TRBD2 | TRBJ2-3 | TRBV19 | - | CASSNPGGIGTDTQYF | TGTGCCAGTAGTAACCCGGGGGGAATCGGCACAGATACGCAGTATTTT
- | TRBJ2-1 | TRBV7-9 | once | CASAKQGGEQFF | TGTGCCAGCGCGAAACAGGGTGGTGAGCAGTTCTTC